This T cell receptor (beta chain) was recovered during a study of blood T cells in healthy people across ages. General observations from the study: PBMCs left unsorted prevented a conclusive naive versus antigen-experienced comparison. Diversity of TCR beta correlated strongly with naive T cell percentage.

A J-beta primer mix and a sample-barcoded 5' primer were used in a second PCR of about 7 to 11 cycles. TCRdb processed the 5' RACE reads anew with MiXCR; each CDR3 protein has one entry. Found here are hundreds of thousands of distinct CDR3 sequences, over 40% of them singletons; the top ten hold about 14%. Germline V gene lookup returns CDR1 SGHTA and CDR2 FQGNSA. Trimming removed 6 bases from V and 9 bases from J; junction bases left unmatched: 13. The CDR3 consists of 15 residues. Concerning this clonotype itself: The antigen remains unidentified.

The chain uses TRBV7-2 and TRBJ2-1, with TRBD2 identical over 8 bases. The sample was blood. The origin of this receptor is a woman aged 80 or older in good health. The CDR3 reads CASRQLAESNGEQFF. CDR3 nucleotides: TGTGCCAGCAGGCAACTAGCGGAATCGAACGGTGAGCAGTTCTTC.